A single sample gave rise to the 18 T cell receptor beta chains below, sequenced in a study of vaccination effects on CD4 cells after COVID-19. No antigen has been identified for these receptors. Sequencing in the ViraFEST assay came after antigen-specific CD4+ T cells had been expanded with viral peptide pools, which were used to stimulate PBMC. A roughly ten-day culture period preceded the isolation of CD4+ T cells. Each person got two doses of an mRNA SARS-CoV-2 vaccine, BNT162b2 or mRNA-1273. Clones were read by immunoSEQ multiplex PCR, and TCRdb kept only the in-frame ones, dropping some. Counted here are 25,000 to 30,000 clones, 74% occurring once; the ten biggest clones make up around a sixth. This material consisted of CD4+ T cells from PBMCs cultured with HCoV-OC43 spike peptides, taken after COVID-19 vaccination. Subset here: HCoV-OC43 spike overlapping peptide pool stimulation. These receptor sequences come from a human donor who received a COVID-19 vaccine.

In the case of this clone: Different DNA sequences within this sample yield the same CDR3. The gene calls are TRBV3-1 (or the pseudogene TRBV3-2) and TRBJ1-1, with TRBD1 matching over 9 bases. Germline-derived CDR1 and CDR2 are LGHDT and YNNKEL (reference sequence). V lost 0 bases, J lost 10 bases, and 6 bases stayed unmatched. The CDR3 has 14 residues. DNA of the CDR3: TGTGCCAGCAGCCAAGAACAGGGGGCGCGGATAGCTTTCTTT. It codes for CASSQEQGARIAFF.

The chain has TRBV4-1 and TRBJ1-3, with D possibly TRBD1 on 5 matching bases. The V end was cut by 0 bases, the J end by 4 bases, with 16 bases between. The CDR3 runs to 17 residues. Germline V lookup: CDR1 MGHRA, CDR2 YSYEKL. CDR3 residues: CASSQDKGQGWGNTIYF. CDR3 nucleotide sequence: TGCGCCAGCAGCCAAGACAAGGGCCAGGGCTGGGGAAACACCATATATTTT.

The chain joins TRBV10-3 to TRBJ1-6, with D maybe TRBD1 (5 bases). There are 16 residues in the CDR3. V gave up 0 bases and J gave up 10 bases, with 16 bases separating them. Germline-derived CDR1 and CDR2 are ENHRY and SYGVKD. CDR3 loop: CAISESGREGGSPLHF. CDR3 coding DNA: TGTGCCATCAGTGAGTCAGGCAGGGAGGGTGGGTCACCCCTCCACTTT.

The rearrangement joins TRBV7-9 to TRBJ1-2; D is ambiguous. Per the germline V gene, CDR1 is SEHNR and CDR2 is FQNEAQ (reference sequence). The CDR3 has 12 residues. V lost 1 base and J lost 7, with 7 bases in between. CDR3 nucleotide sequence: TGTGCCAGCAGCTTAGACGGATCTGGCTACACCTTC. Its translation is CASSLDGSGYTF.

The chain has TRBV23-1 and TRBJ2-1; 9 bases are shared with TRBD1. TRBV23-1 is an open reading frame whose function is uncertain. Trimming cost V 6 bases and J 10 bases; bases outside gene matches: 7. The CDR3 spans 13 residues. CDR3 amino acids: CASSRTGVFEQFF. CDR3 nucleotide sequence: TGCGCCAGCAGCAGGACAGGGGTTTTCGAGCAGTTCTTC.

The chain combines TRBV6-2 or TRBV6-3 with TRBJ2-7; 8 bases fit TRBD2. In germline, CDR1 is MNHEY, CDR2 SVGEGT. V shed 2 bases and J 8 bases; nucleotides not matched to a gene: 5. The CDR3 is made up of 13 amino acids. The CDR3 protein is CASSYAGRGKQYF. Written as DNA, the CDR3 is TGTGCCAGCAGTTACGCCGGGAGGGGAAAGCAGTACTTC.

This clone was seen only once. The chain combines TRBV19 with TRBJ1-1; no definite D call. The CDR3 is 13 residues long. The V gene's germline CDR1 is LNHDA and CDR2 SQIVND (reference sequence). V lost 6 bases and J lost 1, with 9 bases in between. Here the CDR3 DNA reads TGTGCCAGTAGGGCTCAGTCGAACACTGAAGCTTTCTTT. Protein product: CASRAQSNTEAFF.

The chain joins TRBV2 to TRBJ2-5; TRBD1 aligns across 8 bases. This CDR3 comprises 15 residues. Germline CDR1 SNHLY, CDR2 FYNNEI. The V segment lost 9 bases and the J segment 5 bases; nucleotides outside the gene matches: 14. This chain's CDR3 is CASTGGQGAYETQYF. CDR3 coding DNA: TGTGCCAGTACAGGAGGGCAGGGGGCTTATGAGACCCAGTACTTC.

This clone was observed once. The CDR3 loop reads CASSPSGLWGEKLFF. The CDR3 DNA is TGTGCCAGCAGCCCGTCAGGGTTGTGGGGTGAAAAACTGTTTTTT. V is TRBV5-6 and J is TRBJ1-4; maybe TRBD1 (5 bases). CDR1 SGHDT and CDR2 YYEEEE come from the germline V gene. V was clipped by 4 bases and J by 7 bases, with 17 bases between them. CDR3 length: 15 amino acids.

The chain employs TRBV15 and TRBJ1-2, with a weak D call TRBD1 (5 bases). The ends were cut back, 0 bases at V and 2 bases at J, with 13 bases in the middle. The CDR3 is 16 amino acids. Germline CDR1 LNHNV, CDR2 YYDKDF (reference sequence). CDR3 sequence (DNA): TGTGCCACCAGCAGAGATCTGAGGGGCGGGAACTATGGCTACACCTTC. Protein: CATSRDLRGGNYGYTF.

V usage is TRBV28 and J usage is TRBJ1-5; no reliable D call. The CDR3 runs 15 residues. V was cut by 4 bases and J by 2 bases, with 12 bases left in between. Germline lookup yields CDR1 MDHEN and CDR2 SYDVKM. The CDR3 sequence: CASSSSGEGNQPQHF. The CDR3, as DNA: TGTGCCAGCAGTTCTTCTGGGGAGGGCAATCAGCCCCAGCATTTT.

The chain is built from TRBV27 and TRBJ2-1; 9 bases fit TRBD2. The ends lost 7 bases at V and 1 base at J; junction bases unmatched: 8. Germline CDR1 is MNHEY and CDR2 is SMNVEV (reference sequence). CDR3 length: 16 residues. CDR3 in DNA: TGTGCCAGCACGGGGGTAGCGGGGGTGTCCTACAATGAGCAGTTCTTC. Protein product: CASTGVAGVSYNEQFF.

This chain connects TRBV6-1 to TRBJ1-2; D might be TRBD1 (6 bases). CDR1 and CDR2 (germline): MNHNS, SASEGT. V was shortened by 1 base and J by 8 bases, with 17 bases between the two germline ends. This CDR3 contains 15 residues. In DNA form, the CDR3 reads TGTGCCAGCAGTGAAGAGGCGGCGGGGGCGCGGGGCTACACCTTC. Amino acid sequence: CASSEEAAGARGYTF.

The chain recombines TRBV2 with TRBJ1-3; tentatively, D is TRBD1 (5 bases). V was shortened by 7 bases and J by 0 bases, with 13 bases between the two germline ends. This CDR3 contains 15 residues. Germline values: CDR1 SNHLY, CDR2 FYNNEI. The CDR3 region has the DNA TGTGCCAGCACTACAGGAGGGGCCTCTGGAAACACCATATATTTT. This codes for CASTTGGASGNTIYF.

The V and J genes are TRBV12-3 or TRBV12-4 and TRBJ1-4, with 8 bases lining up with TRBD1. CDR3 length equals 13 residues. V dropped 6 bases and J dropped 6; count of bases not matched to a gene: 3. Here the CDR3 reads CASRTGVDEKLFF. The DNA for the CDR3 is TGTGCCAGCAGGACAGGGGTTGATGAAAAACTGTTTTTT.

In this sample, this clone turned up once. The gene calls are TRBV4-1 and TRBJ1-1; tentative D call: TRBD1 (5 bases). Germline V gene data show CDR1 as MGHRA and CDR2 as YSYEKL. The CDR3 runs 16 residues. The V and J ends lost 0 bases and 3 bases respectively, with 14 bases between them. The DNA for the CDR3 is TGCGCCAGCAGCCAAGAGACCGGGACTCCTCACACTGAAGCTTTCTTT. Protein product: CASSQETGTPHTEAFF.

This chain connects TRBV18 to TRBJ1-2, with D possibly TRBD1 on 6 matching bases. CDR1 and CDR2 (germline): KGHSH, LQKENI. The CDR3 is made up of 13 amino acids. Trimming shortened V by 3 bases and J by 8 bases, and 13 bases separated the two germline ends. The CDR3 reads CASSPRDNDGYTF. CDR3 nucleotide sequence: TGTGCCAGCTCACCCCGGGACAACGACGGCTACACCTTC.

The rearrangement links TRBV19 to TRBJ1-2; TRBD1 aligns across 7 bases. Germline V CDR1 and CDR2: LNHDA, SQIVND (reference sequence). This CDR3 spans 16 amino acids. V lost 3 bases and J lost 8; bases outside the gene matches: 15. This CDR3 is CASSMRTGGLGNGYTF. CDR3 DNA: TGTGCCAGTAGTATGCGGACAGGTGGGCTCGGGAACGGCTACACCTTC.